These T cell receptor beta chains were read from a single sample in a study of T cells in Graves' hyperthyroidism and ophthalmopathy. One entry per CDR3 protein results from TCRdb running MiXCR on the multiplex PCR reads. The sample includes about 640,000 distinct CDR3 sequences, around 20% of them seen just once. The material sequenced was blood. The receptors stem from a man younger than 45 with Graves' ophthalmopathy. Each CDR3 is given with its conserved first and last residue. The D gene is left open where the match is weak. Not all rows give a size; the values are once, few, many and, for expanded clones, a class.

size: -; D: -; V: TRBV29-1; J: TRBJ2-3; CDR3: CSVLPGARDTQYF; DNA: TGCAGCGTTCTTCCGGGGGCGCGAGATACGCAGTATTTT
size: few; D: TRBD1; V: TRBV4-3; J: TRBJ2-2; CDR3: CASSHTGGLGELFF; DNA: TGCGCCAGCAGCCACACAGGGGGTCTCGGGGAGCTGTTTTTT
size: many; D: -; V: TRBV5-1; J: TRBJ1-1; CDR3: CASSLDRVVNTEAFF; DNA: TGCGCCAGCAGCTTGGACAGGGTGGTCAACACTGAAGCTTTCTTT
size: -; D: TRBD2; V: TRBV14; J: TRBJ2-1; CDR3: CASSQGRAGESGNEQFF; DNA: TGTGCCAGCAGCCAAGGACGGGCGGGAGAGAGTGGAAATGAGCAGTTCTTC
size: once; D: -; V: TRBV19; J: TRBJ2-2; CDR3: CASSIGLGGELFF; DNA: TGTGCCAGTAGTATTGGACTTGGCGGGGAGCTGTTTTTT
size: few; D: TRBD2; V: TRBV20-1; J: TRBJ2-7; CDR3: CSARVRGLAGYEQYF; DNA: TGCAGTGCTAGAGTCCGGGGACTAGCGGGTTACGAGCAGTACTTC
size: -; D: TRBD1; V: TRBV20-1; J: TRBJ2-7; CDR3: CSATGTGGTYEQYF; DNA: TGCAGTGCGACCGGGACAGGGGGGACCTACGAGCAGTACTTC
size: -; D: TRBD1; V: TRBV28; J: TRBJ2-5; CDR3: CASSRTGTALQETQYF; DNA: TGTGCCAGCAGTCGCACCGGGACAGCCTTACAAGAGACCCAGTACTTC
size: -; D: TRBD2; V: TRBV18; J: TRBJ2-1; CDR3: CASSRTGLAESSYNEQFF; DNA: TGTGCCAGCTCACGAACGGGACTAGCGGAGAGCTCCTACAATGAGCAGTTCTTC
size: many; D: -; V: TRBV2; J: TRBJ1-6; CDR3: CASSDPVAGSVYNSPLHF; DNA: TGTGCCAGCAGTGACCCCGTCGCAGGGAGCGTTTATAATTCACCCCTCCACTTT
size: few; D: -; V: TRBV5-1; J: TRBJ2-2; CDR3: CASSLSNPQFANTGELFF; DNA: TGCGCCAGCAGCCTATCCAACCCTCAGTTCGCGAACACCGGGGAGCTGTTTTTT
size: -; D: -; V: TRBV20-1; J: TRBJ2-7; CDR3: CSAWFPGTYEQYF; DNA: TGCAGTGCTTGGTTTCCAGGGACCTACGAGCAGTACTTC
size: -; D: TRBD1; V: TRBV6-1; J: TRBJ2-4; CDR3: CASSSAGTGSTKNIQYF; DNA: TGTGCCAGCAGTTCGGCCGGGACAGGCTCGACCAAAAACATTCAGTACTTC
size: once; D: -; V: TRBV19; J: TRBJ1-5; CDR3: CASSNGGQPQHF; DNA: TGTGCCAGTAGTAACGGGGGACAGCCCCAGCATTTT
size: -; D: -; V: TRBV4-1; J: TRBJ1-5; CDR3: CASSQDRFGNQPQHF; DNA: TGCGCCAGCAGCCAAGACAGGTTCGGCAATCAGCCCCAGCATTTT
size: many; D: TRBD1; V: TRBV3-1; J: TRBJ2-7; CDR3: CASSGPTGTGGYEQYF; DNA: TGTGCCAGCAGCGGCCCCACCGGGACAGGGGGTTACGAGCAGTACTTC
size: many; D: TRBD1; V: TRBV5-1; J: TRBJ2-1; CDR3: CASSPDRMSYNEQFF; DNA: TGCGCCAGCAGCCCGGACAGGATGTCCTACAATGAGCAGTTCTTC
size: -; D: -; V: TRBV4-2; J: TRBJ1-3; CDR3: CASSQDKGSPGNTIYF; DNA: TGTGCCAGCAGCCAAGATAAGGGTTCCCCCGGAAACACCATATATTTT
size: many; D: TRBD1; V: TRBV2; J: TRBJ1-1; CDR3: CAGRDRGTTEAFF; DNA: TGTGCCGGCCGGGACAGGGGCACCACTGAAGCTTTCTTT
size: few; D: -; V: TRBV12-3/TRBV12-4; J: TRBJ2-3; CDR3: CASSLDNWTQYF; DNA: TGTGCCAGCAGTTTAGATAATTGGACGCAGTATTTT
size: few; D: -; V: TRBV28; J: TRBJ1-6; CDR3: CASTGRGPLHF; DNA: TGTGCCAGCACAGGGAGAGGACCCCTCCACTTT
size: -; D: TRBD1; V: TRBV25-1; J: TRBJ2-7; CDR3: CASSGTGAREQYF; DNA: TGTGCCAGCAGCGGGACAGGGGCTCGCGAGCAGTACTTC
size: few; D: -; V: TRBV7-9; J: TRBJ2-7; CDR3: CASRASRGEQYF; DNA: TGTGCCAGCAGAGCTTCTCGGGGAGAGCAGTACTTC
size: -; D: -; V: TRBV2; J: TRBJ2-6; CDR3: CASKASGANVLTF; DNA: TGTGCCAGCAAGGCCTCTGGGGCCAACGTCCTGACTTTC
size: -; D: -; V: TRBV6-1; J: TRBJ1-6; CDR3: CASSEGATYNSPLHF; DNA: TGTGCCAGCAGTGAGGGGGCGACCTATAATTCACCCCTCCACTTT
size: many; D: -; V: TRBV3-1; J: TRBJ2-7; CDR3: CASSQDLGPYEQYF; DNA: TGTGCCAGCAGCCAAGATTTAGGACCTTACGAGCAGTACTTC
size: -; D: -; V: TRBV2; J: TRBJ2-4; CDR3: CASSEEQGIHIQYF; DNA: TGTGCCAGCAGTGAAGAACAAGGAATTCACATTCAGTACTTC
size: few; D: TRBD2; V: TRBV20-1; J: TRBJ2-7; CDR3: CSARRAGLAGDEQYF; DNA: TGCAGTGCTCGGAGGGCGGGACTAGCGGGAGACGAGCAGTACTTC
size: many; D: -; V: TRBV7-2; J: TRBJ2-1; CDR3: CASSLENGWSYNEQFF; DNA: TGTGCCAGCAGCTTAGAGAACGGGTGGTCCTACAATGAGCAGTTCTTC
size: -; D: -; V: TRBV11-2; J: TRBJ2-3; CDR3: CASSLAGVRGDTQYF; DNA: TGTGCCAGCAGCTTAGCGGGAGTTCGGGGAGATACGCAGTATTTT
size: few; D: -; V: TRBV11-1; J: TRBJ2-2; CDR3: CASSFPGSGGELFF; DNA: TGTGCCAGCAGCTTCCCCGGGTCCGGCGGGGAGCTGTTTTTT
size: few; D: -; V: TRBV12-3/TRBV12-4; J: TRBJ2-1; CDR3: CASRETSYNEQFF; DNA: TGTGCCAGCAGAGAAACTAGTTACAATGAGCAGTTCTTC
size: -; D: TRBD2; V: TRBV15; J: TRBJ2-3; CDR3: CATSRFPAGVDTDTQYF; DNA: TGTGCCACCAGCAGATTTCCAGCGGGAGTTGACACAGATACGCAGTATTTT
size: few; D: -; V: TRBV19; J: TRBJ2-7; CDR3: CASSNGQGSYEQYF; DNA: TGTGCCAGTAGTAATGGGCAGGGAAGTTACGAGCAGTACTTC
size: -; D: -; V: TRBV7-3; J: TRBJ2-2; CDR3: CASSLWGAGELFF; DNA: TGTGCCAGCAGCTTATGGGGGGCCGGGGAGCTGTTTTTT
size: many; D: -; V: TRBV7-8; J: TRBJ2-6; CDR3: CASSHRCSGANVLTF; DNA: TGTGCCAGCAGCCACCGCTGCTCTGGGGCCAACGTCCTGACTTTC
size: few; D: TRBD1; V: TRBV30; J: TRBJ1-2; CDR3: CACTDRGRGYTF; DNA: TGTGCCTGTACGGACAGGGGTCGTGGCTACACCTTC
size: -; D: TRBD2; V: TRBV20-1; J: TRBJ2-1; CDR3: CSARGYTRETHNEQFF; DNA: TGCAGTGCTAGAGGGTATACGCGGGAGACCCACAATGAGCAGTTCTTC